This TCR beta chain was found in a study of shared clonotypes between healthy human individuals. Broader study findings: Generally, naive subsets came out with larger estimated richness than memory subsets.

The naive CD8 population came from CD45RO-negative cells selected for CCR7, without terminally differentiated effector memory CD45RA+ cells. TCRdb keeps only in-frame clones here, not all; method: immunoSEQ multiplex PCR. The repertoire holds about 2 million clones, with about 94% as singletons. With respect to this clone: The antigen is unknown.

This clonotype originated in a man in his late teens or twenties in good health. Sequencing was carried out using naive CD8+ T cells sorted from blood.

The CDR3 reads CASSGDRGETQYF. DNA for the CDR3: TGTGCCAGCTCAGGGGACAGGGGAGAGACCCAGTACTTC. V usage is TRBV18 and J usage is TRBJ2-5; 10 bases are shared with TRBD1. The CDR3 consists of 13 residues. Germline values: CDR1 KGHSH, CDR2 LQKENI. V shed 5 bases, J shed 4 bases, and the junction held 1 base outside the gene matches.